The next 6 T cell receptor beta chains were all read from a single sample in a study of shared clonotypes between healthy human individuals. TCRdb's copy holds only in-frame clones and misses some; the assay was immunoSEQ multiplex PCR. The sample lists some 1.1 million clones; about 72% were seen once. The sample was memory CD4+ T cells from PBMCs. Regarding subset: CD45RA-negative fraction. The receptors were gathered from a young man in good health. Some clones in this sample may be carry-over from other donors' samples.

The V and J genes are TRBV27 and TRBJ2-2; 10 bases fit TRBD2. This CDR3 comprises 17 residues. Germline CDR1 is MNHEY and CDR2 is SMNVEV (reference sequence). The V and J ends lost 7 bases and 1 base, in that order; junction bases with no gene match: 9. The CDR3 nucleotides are TGTGCCAGCATCCGTCGTTTAGCGGGAGGGAACACCGGGGAGCTGTTTTTT. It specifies CASIRRLAGGNTGELFF.

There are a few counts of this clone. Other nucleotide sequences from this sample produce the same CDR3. Here the CDR3 reads CASSPGQAYGYTF. The CDR3 region has the DNA TGCGCCAGCAGCCCGGGACAGGCCTATGGCTACACCTTC. The V and J genes are TRBV5-1 and TRBJ1-2, with 8 bases fitting TRBD1. The CDR3 is made up of 13 amino acids. Germline-derived CDR1 and CDR2 are SGHRS and YFSETQ. The V segment lost 4 bases and the J segment 4 bases; nucleotides outside the gene matches: 3.

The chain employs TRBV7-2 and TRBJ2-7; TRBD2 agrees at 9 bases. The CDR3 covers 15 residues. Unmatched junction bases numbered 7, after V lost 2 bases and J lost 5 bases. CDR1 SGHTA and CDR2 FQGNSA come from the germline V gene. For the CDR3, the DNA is TGTGCCAGCAGCTTACGGCCTAGCGGGATTAACGAGCAGTACTTC. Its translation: CASSLRPSGINEQYF.

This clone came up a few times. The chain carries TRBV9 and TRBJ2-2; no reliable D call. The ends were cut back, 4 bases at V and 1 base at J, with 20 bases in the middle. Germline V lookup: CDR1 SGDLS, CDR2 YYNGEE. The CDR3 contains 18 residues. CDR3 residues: CASSPFGPWALNTGELFF. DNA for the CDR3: TGTGCCAGCAGCCCCTTCGGCCCCTGGGCCCTGAACACCGGGGAGCTGTTTTTT.

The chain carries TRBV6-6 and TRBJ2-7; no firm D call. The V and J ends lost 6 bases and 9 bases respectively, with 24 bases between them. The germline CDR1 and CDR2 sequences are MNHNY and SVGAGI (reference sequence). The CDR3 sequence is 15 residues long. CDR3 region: CASRPPGFAAALQYF. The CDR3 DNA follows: TGTGCCAGCAGGCCCCCCGGCTTCGCCGCGGCCCTGCAGTACTTC.

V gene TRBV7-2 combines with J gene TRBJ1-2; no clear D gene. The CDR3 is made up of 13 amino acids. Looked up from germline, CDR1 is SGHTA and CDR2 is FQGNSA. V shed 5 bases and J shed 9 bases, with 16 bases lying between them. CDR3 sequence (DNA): TGTGCCAGCAGCCTCGGTCAGACGCCTAGCTACACCTTC. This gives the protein CASSLGQTPSYTF.